A selection of T cell receptor beta chains follows, all from one sample in a study of CD4 T cells in relation to SARS-CoV-2 and coronaviruses. TCRdb keeps only in-frame clones here, not all; method: immunoSEQ multiplex PCR. Here the sample spans tens of thousands of clones, approximately 90% being singletons. The specimen was naive CD4+ T cells from PBMCs. Receptors were obtained from an adult with COVID-19. Both conserved end residues are part of each CDR3. The order of the fields is D gene, J gene, clone size, V gene, CDR3 protein, CDR3 DNA. A D gene is named only where the DNA matches it firmly. Expanded clones are given a class, and other clones once, few, many or no size at all.

>NA|TRBJ2-5|once|TRBV11-2
CASERNGRQGQETQYF
TGTGCTAGCGAAAGGAACGGGAGACAGGGCCAAGAGACCCAGTACTTC
>TRBD2|TRBJ2-1|NA|TRBV5-6
CASSLYRFAGGPSYNEQFF
TGTGCCAGCAGCTTGTATAGGTTCGCGGGAGGGCCTTCCTACAATGAGCAGTTCTTC
>NA|TRBJ2-1|NA|TRBV11-2
CASSPRGGARVNEQFF
TGTGCCAGCAGCCCTCGTGGTGGGGCGCGGGTAAATGAGCAGTTCTTC
>NA|TRBJ1-1|NA|TRBV28
CASRFTGRRPEAFF
TGTGCCAGCAGATTCACGGGGCGCCGACCTGAAGCTTTCTTT
>NA|TRBJ1-5|NA|TRBV5-4
CASSSGGGQNQPQHF
TGTGCCAGCAGCTCTGGTGGGGGGCAAAATCAGCCCCAGCATTTT
>TRBD2|TRBJ2-1|NA|TRBV20-1
CSASLRSSGQLYNEQFF
TGCAGTGCTAGTTTGCGGTCTAGCGGGCAACTTTACAATGAGCAGTTCTTC
>NA|TRBJ2-3|NA|TRBV11-2
CASSLGSGYSTDTQYF
TGTGCCAGCAGCTTAGGGTCCGGGTATAGCACAGATACGCAGTATTTT
>TRBD2|TRBJ2-3|once|TRBV20-1
CSASPSGTSDTQYF
TGCAGTGCTAGTCCTAGCGGCACTTCAGATACGCAGTATTTT
>NA|TRBJ2-1|NA|TRBV9
CASSVSPTRTWNEQFF
TGTGCCAGCAGCGTAAGCCCAACCAGGACTTGGAATGAGCAGTTCTTC
>TRBD2|TRBJ2-5|once|TRBV3-1/TRBV3-2
CASSQLGLAPSSYF
TGTGCCAGCAGCCAACTGGGACTAGCGCCGTCAAGCTACTTC
>TRBD2|TRBJ2-1|NA|TRBV5-1
CASSLALASGSSYNEQFF
TGCGCCAGCAGCTTGGCCCTGGCTAGCGGTAGCTCCTACAATGAGCAGTTCTTC
>TRBD1|TRBJ2-7|NA|TRBV18
CASSGDRISYEQYF
TGTGCCAGCTCAGGGGACAGAATCTCCTACGAGCAGTACTTC
>NA|TRBJ2-3|NA|TRBV7-9
CASSRRGGASTDTQYF
TGTGCCAGCAGCCGGAGAGGGGGGGCGAGCACAGATACGCAGTATTTT
>NA|TRBJ2-7|NA|TRBV28
CASRPLDTGPNF
TGTGCCAGCAGACCACTAGACACAGGTCCGAACTTC
>NA|TRBJ1-6|NA|TRBV7-3
CASSSGGGNSPLHF
TGTGCCAGCAGCTCGGGGGGTGGTAATTCACCCCTCCACTTT
>NA|TRBJ1-6|NA|TRBV14
CASSQGGAYNSPLHF
TGTGCCAGCAGCCAAGGAGGGGCGTATAATTCACCCCTCCACTTT
>TRBD2|TRBJ2-7|NA|TRBV6-5
CASTRGLAHEQYF
TGTGCCAGCACCAGGGGACTAGCCCACGAGCAGTACTTC
>NA|TRBJ1-1|once|TRBV5-1
CASSLMQGMNTEAFF
TGCGCCAGCAGCTTGATGCAGGGGATGAACACTGAAGCTTTCTTT
>NA|TRBJ2-7|NA|TRBV13
CASSFDREGEQYF
TGTGCCAGCAGCTTCGACAGGGAGGGCGAGCAGTACTTC
>TRBD1|TRBJ2-2|once|TRBV18
CASSPPGQGLTGELFF
TGTGCCAGCTCACCACCGGGACAGGGGCTCACCGGGGAGCTGTTTTTT
>TRBD1|TRBJ2-7|NA|TRBV18
CASSTGTGPYEQYF
TGTGCCAGCTCGACCGGGACAGGGCCCTACGAGCAGTACTTC
>NA|TRBJ2-1|NA|TRBV7-2
CASSSGGKWNEQFF
TGTGCCAGCAGCTCTGGCGGGAAGTGGAATGAGCAGTTCTTC
>TRBD1|TRBJ1-2|NA|TRBV28
CASSSPRDSALRGYTF
TGTGCCAGCAGTTCCCCTCGGGACAGCGCCCTGCGGGGCTACACCTTC
>TRBD2|TRBJ2-2|NA|TRBV24-1
CATSDPSGANTGELFF
TGTGCCACCAGTGACCCTAGCGGCGCGAACACCGGGGAGCTGTTTTTT
>NA|TRBJ1-5|NA|TRBV6-5
CASSLGGQPQHF
TGTGCCAGCAGCCTAGGGGGACAGCCCCAGCATTTT
>NA|TRBJ2-3|NA|TRBV7-8
CASSFGISDTQYF
TGTGCCAGCAGCTTCGGGATCTCAGATACGCAGTATTTT
>TRBD2|TRBJ2-1|NA|TRBV24-1
CATSDWTSGYYNEQFF
TGTGCCACCAGTGATTGGACTAGCGGGTATTACAATGAGCAGTTCTTC
>TRBD1|TRBJ1-1|NA|TRBV18
CASSPRDRENTEAFF
TGTGCCAGCTCACCAAGGGACAGGGAGAACACTGAAGCTTTCTTT
>NA|TRBJ2-7|NA|TRBV10-3
CAISEFGAQDYEQYF
TGTGCCATCAGTGAGTTCGGGGCCCAGGACTACGAGCAGTACTTC
>TRBD1|TRBJ1-4|NA|TRBV6-5
CAMGQGGDNEKLFF
TGTGCCATGGGACAGGGAGGGGATAATGAAAAACTGTTTTTT
>NA|TRBJ2-2|NA|TRBV6-1
CASSERHTSNTGELFF
TGTGCCAGCAGTGAGCGACACACTTCGAACACCGGGGAGCTGTTTTTT
>NA|TRBJ1-5|NA|TRBV6-5
CASRAPGGHQPQHF
TGTGCCAGCAGGGCCCCGGGGGGTCATCAGCCCCAGCATTTT
>NA|TRBJ1-4|NA|TRBV7-2
CASSPNAGRRANEKLFF
TGTGCCAGCAGCCCAAATGCAGGGAGACGAGCTAATGAAAAACTGTTTTTT
>TRBD2|TRBJ2-3|NA|TRBV28
CASRAGVTDTQYF
TGTGCCAGCCGTGCGGGGGTTACAGATACGCAGTATTTT
>NA|TRBJ2-3|NA|TRBV5-1
CASSSPSADTQYF
TGCGCCAGCAGCTCCCCCAGCGCAGATACGCAGTATTTT
>NA|TRBJ1-6|NA|TRBV11-2
CASSLVYSSYNSPLHF
TGTGCCAGCAGCTTAGTCTACAGCTCCTATAATTCACCCCTCCACTTT
>NA|TRBJ2-4|NA|TRBV14
CASSQGWGNIQYF
TGTGCCAGCAGCCAGGGTTGGGGAAACATTCAGTACTTC
>TRBD2|TRBJ2-1|NA|TRBV3-1/TRBV3-2
CASSQDYGRAMFF
TGTGCCAGCAGCCAAGACTACGGGAGGGCCATGTTCTTC
>NA|TRBJ2-1|once|TRBV12-3/TRBV12-4
CASSPDADEQFF
TGTGCCAGCAGTCCCGACGCAGATGAGCAGTTCTTC
>NA|TRBJ2-7|NA|TRBV28
CASSFWGRVVYEQYF
TGTGCCAGCAGTTTCTGGGGCAGGGTAGTCTACGAGCAGTACTTC
>TRBD2|TRBJ2-3|NA|TRBV9
CASSARGDYTDTQYF
TGTGCCAGCAGCGCCCGGGGGGACTACACAGATACGCAGTATTTT
>TRBD1|TRBJ2-1|NA|TRBV3-1/TRBV3-2
CASSRTGGSYNEQFF
TGTGCCAGCAGCCGAACAGGGGGCTCCTACAATGAGCAGTTCTTC
>TRBD2|TRBJ2-1|NA|TRBV28
CATYDGDYTQFF
TGTGCCACCTACGACGGGGACTACACTCAGTTCTTC
>TRBD1|TRBJ2-5|NA|TRBV28
CASCGQGPQETQYF
TGTGCCAGCTGCGGACAGGGGCCACAAGAGACCCAGTACTTC
>NA|TRBJ2-6|NA|TRBV28
CASSHYRGLTDSGANVLTF
TGTGCCAGCAGTCACTACAGGGGACTGACTGACTCTGGGGCCAACGTCCTGACTTTC
>NA|TRBJ2-7|NA|TRBV7-9
CASSLVGAVYEQYF
TGTGCCAGCAGCTTAGTTGGGGCAGTCTACGAGCAGTACTTC
>NA|TRBJ1-1|NA|TRBV7-9
CASSNHRGRDTEAFF
TGTGCCAGCAGTAATCACCGGGGCAGGGACACTGAAGCTTTCTTT
>TRBD1|TRBJ1-5|NA|TRBV29-1
CSLRQGPGQPQHF
TGCAGCTTACGACAGGGCCCCGGACAGCCCCAGCATTTT
>TRBD2|TRBJ2-3|NA|TRBV27
CGFPPLGLAGCEVASTDTQYF
TGTGGGTTTCCCCCATTGGGACTAGCGGGATGTGAGGTTGCCTCAACAGATACGCAGTATTTT
>NA|TRBJ2-2|NA|TRBV5-1
CASSTSGTLNTGELFF
TGCGCCAGCAGCACATCCGGGACACTAAACACCGGGGAGCTGTTTTTT
>NA|TRBJ1-2|once|TRBV4-1
CASKVGYTF
TGCGCCAGCAAGGTCGGCTACACCTTC
>NA|TRBJ2-3|NA|TRBV7-3
CASRRTNTDTQYF
TGTGCCAGCAGGCGAACAAACACAGATACGCAGTATTTT
>NA|TRBJ2-7|NA|TRBV2
CASSENGAGISYEQYF
TGTGCCAGCAGTGAAAACGGGGCAGGGATCTCCTACGAGCAGTACTTC
>TRBD2|TRBJ2-7|NA|TRBV9
CASSVSGLAVSYEQYF
TGTGCCAGCAGCGTGTCCGGACTAGCGGTATCCTACGAGCAGTACTTC
>TRBD1|TRBJ2-1|NA|TRBV29-1
CSAKGGDRDYNEQFF
TGCAGCGCTAAGGGGGGGGACAGGGACTACAATGAGCAGTTCTTC
>NA|TRBJ2-1|NA|TRBV27
CASSTLRGGTTSYNEQFF
TGTGCCAGCAGTACCTTGAGGGGAGGAACTACTTCCTACAATGAGCAGTTCTTC
>NA|TRBJ1-1|few|TRBV30
CAWSFQLNTEAFF
TGTGCCTGGAGTTTTCAGCTGAACACTGAAGCTTTCTTT